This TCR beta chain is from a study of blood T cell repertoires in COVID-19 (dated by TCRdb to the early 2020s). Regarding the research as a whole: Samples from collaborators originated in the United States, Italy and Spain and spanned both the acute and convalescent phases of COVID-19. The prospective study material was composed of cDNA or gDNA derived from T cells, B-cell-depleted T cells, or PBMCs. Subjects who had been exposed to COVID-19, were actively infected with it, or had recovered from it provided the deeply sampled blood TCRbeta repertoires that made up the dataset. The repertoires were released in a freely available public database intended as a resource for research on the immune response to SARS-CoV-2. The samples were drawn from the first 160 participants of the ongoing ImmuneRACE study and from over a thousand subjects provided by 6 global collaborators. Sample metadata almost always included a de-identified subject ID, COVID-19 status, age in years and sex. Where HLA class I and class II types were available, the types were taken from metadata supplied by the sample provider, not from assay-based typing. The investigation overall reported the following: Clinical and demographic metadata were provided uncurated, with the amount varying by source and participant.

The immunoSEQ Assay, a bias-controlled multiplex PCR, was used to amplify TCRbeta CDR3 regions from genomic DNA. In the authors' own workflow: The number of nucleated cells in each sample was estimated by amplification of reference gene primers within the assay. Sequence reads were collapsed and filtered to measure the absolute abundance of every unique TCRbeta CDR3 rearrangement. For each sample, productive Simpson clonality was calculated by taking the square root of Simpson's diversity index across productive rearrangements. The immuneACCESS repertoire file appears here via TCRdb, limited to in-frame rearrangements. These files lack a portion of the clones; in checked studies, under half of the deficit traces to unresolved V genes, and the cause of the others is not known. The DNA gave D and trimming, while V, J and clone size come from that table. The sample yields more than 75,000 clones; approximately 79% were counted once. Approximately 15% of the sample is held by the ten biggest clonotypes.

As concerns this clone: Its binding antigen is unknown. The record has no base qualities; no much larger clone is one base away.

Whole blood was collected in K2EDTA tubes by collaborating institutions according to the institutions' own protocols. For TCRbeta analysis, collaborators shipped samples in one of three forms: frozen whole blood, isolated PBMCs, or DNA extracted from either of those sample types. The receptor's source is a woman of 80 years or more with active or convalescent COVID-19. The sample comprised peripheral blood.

CDR3 region: CASSELLAGGLDTQYF. The bases read TGTGCCAGTAGTGAGCTACTAGCGGGAGGGCTGGATACGCAGTATTTT. This chain joins TRBV19 to TRBJ2-3, with 13 middle bases fitting TRBD2. Per the germline V gene (reference sequence), LNHDA is the CDR1 and SQIVND is the CDR2. Including cysteine and phenylalanine, the CDR3 has 16 amino acids. The CDR3 DNA has 48 bases and is translated from base 1. Relative to germline, V is missing 5 bases and J is missing 6 bases, with 8 bases of the junction outside any gene match.